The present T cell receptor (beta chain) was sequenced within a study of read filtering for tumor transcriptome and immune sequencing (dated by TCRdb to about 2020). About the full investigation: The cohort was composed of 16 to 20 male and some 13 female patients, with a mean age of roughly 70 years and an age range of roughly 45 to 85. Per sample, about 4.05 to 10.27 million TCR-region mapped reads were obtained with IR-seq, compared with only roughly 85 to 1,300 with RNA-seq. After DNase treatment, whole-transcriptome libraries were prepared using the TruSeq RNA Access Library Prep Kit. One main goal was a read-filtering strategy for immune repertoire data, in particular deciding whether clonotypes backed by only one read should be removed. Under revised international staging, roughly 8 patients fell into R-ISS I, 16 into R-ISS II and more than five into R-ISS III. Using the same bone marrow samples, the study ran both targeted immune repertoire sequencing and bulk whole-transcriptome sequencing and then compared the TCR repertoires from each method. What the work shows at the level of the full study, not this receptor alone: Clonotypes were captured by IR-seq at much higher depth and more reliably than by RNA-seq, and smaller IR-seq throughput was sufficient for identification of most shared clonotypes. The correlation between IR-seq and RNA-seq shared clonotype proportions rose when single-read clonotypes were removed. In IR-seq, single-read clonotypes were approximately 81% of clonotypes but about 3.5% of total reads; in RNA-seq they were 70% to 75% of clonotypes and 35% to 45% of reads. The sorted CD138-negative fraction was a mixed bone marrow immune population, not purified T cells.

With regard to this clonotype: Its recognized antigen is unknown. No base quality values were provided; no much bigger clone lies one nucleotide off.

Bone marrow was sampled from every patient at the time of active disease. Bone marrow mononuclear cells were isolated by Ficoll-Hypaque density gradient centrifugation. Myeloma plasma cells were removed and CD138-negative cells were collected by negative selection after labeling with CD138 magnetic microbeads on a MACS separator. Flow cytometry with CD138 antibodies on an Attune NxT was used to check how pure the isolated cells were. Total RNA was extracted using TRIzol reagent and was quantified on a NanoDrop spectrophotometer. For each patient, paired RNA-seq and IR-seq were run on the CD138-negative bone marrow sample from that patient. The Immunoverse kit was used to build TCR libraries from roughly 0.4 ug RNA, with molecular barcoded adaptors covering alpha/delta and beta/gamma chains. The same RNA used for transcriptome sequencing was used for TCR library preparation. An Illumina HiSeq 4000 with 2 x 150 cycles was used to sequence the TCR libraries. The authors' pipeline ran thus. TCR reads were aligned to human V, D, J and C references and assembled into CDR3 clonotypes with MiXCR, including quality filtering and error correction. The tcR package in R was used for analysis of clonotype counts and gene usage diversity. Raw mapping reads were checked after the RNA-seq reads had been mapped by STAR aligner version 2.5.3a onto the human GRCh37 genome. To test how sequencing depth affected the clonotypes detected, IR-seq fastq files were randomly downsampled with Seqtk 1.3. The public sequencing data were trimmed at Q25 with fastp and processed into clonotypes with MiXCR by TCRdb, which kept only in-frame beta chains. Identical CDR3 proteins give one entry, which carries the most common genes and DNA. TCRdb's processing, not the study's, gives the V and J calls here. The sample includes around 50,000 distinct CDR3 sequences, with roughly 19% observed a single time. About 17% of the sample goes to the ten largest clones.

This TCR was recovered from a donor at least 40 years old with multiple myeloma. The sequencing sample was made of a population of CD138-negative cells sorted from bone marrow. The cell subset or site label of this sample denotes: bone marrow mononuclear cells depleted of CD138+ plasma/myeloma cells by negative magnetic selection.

The CDR3 protein sequence reads: CASSRKGMANEKLFF. The DNA is TGTGCCAGCAGTAGGAAGGGGATGGCTAATGAAAAACTGTTTTTT. The V and J genes are TRBV6-5 and TRBJ1-4; the D segment could be TRBD1, given 5 matching bases. CDR1 and CDR2, looked up from the germline V gene, are MNHEY and SVGAGI. V was cut back by 5 bases and J by 3 bases, leaving a gap of 13 bases between them. Reading from cysteine to phenylalanine, the CDR3 counts 15 amino acids. The DNA shown is the 45-base CDR3, in frame from base 1.